One and the same sample provided the 8 T cell receptor beta chains below, sequenced in a study of cytomegalovirus exposure and HLA in healthy donors. With 60 Vbeta and 13 Jbeta primers, the PCR was carried out. Generated by immunoSEQ multiplex PCR, the TCRdb table keeps only in-frame clones and is missing some. The sample yields about 93,000 clones, around three fifths seen once. Material for sequencing was PBMCs. All receptors derive from a boy between 5 and 17 years old in good health and CMV-seropositive.

The V and J genes are TRBV5-6 and TRBJ1-4; TRBD1 agrees at 8 bases. Per germline, CDR1 SGHDT and CDR2 YYEEEE. CDR3 length: 15 residues. V was pared by 4 bases and J by 8 bases, with 10 bases of the junction left unmatched. Written as DNA, the CDR3 is TGTGCCAGCAGCCATCCAGGGGACAGGTTAGAAAAACTGTTTTTT. It codes for CASSHPGDRLEKLFF.

The rearrangement links TRBV10-2 to TRBJ1-2, with 8 bases identical to TRBD1. With V trimmed by 0 bases and J by 8 bases, 5 bases remained unmatched. Germline CDR1 is WSHSY and CDR2 is SAAADI. The CDR3 covers 14 residues. The CDR3 DNA follows: TGCGCCAGCAGTGAGTCCAGACAGGGGTTGGGCTACACCTTC. Translation: CASSESRQGLGYTF.

This clone showed up just once. The rearrangement uses TRBV30 and TRBJ2-3; 10 nucleotides align to TRBD1. This CDR3 has 17 residues. CDR1 is GTSNPN and CDR2 is SVGIG in the germline V gene (reference sequence). J was trimmed by 2 bases and V by 1 base; bases with no gene match: 9. CDR3 DNA: TGTGCCTGGAGTGATAAGACAGGGGGCGTCTTCACAGATACGCAGTATTTT. Encoded protein: CAWSDKTGGVFTDTQYF.

The genes are TRBV12-5 and TRBJ2-3; TRBD2 matches 7 bases. The CDR3 runs 12 residues. The trim removed 6 bases at V and 8 bases at J, leaving 5 bases unmatched. Germline V CDR1 and CDR2: LGHNT, FRNRAP. The CDR3 region has the DNA TGTGCTAGTGGCCTTGGGGGGGGTACGCAGTATTTT. This codes for CASGLGGGTQYF.

This chain uses TRBV2 with TRBJ2-3; 7 bases match TRBD1. J gave up 5 bases and V 5 bases, and 4 bases lay outside the gene matches. The CDR3 is made up of 13 amino acids. Germline assignment: CDR1 SNHLY and CDR2 FYNNEI. CDR3 sequence (DNA): TGTGCCAGCAGTTGGCAGGGGGAAGATACGCAGTATTTT. It encodes CASSWQGEDTQYF.

The J gene is TRBJ1-2, the V gene TRBV9; a possible D gene is TRBD1 (6 bases). The CDR3 sequence is 13 residues long. Trimming removed 3 bases at V and 7 bases at J, with 13 bases between. Germline V CDR1 and CDR2: SGDLS, YYNGEE. The CDR3 DNA follows: TGTGCCAGCAGCGCTATCTTACAGGGTGGCTACACCTTC. It specifies CASSAILQGGYTF.

The chain joins TRBV18 to TRBJ1-1; weak D call: TRBD1 (6 bases). Deletions cut 2 bases from V and 8 bases from J, with 6 bases between. The CDR3 consists of 11 residues. CDR1 KGHSH and CDR2 LQKENI come from the germline V gene. In DNA form, the CDR3 reads TGTGCCAGCTCACCAGGGGGCGAAGCTTTCTTT. Its protein product is CASSPGGEAFF. Drawing the rest from reference TRBV18 and TRBJ1-1, the complete variable domain is NAGVMQNPRHLVRRRGQEARLRCSPMKGHSHVYWYRQLPEEGLKFMVYLQKENIIDESGMPKERFSAEFPKEGPSILRIQQVVRGDSAAYFCASSPGGEAFFGQGTRLTVV.

This sequence joins TRBV6-5 and TRBJ2-7; unclear D gene. Per the germline V gene, CDR1 is MNHEY and CDR2 is SVGAGI. V lost 4 bases, J lost 5 bases, and 12 bases lay in between. The CDR3 has 13 amino acids. CDR3 in amino acids: CASSLGSSNEQYF. In nucleotides, the CDR3 is TGTGCCAGCAGTTTGGGCTCATCTAACGAGCAGTACTTC.